The 11 T cell receptor beta chains presented below share a single source sample, sequenced in a study of PD-L1 blockade in urothelial cancer. Regarding time point: pretreatment peripheral blood. Measured with immunoSEQ multiplex PCR; TCRdb has only the in-frame clones, and not every one. The sample records some 80,000 clones, around four fifths being singletons. This material consisted of PBMCs, taken around atezolizumab (anti-PD-L1) treatment. The receptors here all came from a man between 35 and 55 years old with urothelial cancer.

The CDR3 region is CAWRGQATTEAFF. The CDR3 bases are TGTGCCTGGAGGGGACAGGCGACCACTGAAGCTTTCTTT. V and J are TRBV30 and TRBJ1-1; 8 bases are shared with TRBD1. V lost 3 bases and J lost 4; bases outside the gene matches: 4. Germline V gene data show CDR1 as GTSNPN and CDR2 as SVGIG (reference sequence). This CDR3 region has 13 residues. Complete variable domain (other parts from reference TRBV30 and TRBJ1-1): SQTIHQWPATLVQPVGSPLSLECTVEGTSNPNLYWYRQAAGRGLQLLFYSVGIGQISSEVPQNLSASRPQDRQFILSSKKLLLSDSGFYLCAWRGQATTEAFFGQGTRLTVV.

This clone occurred once. The V call is TRBV5-4, the J call TRBJ1-1; D is undetermined. Germline CDR1 is SGHNT and CDR2 is YYREEE (reference sequence). This CDR3 region has 13 residues. V gave up 1 base and J gave up 1 base, with 5 bases separating them. The CDR3 reads CASSLWANTEAFF. The DNA for the CDR3 is TGTGCCAGCAGCTTGTGGGCGAACACTGAAGCTTTCTTT.

The chain recombines TRBV10-1 with TRBJ2-3; no clear D gene. The CDR3 sequence is 13 residues long. Trimming took 6 bases from V and 4 from J, leaving 11 bases between them. The germline V gene has CDR1 WNHNN and CDR2 SYGVQD (reference sequence). The CDR3 protein is CASSDAVSDTQYF. For the CDR3, the DNA is TGCGCCAGCAGCGACGCGGTATCAGATACGCAGTATTTT.

The chain is built from TRBV11-3 and TRBJ1-1; 8 nucleotides match TRBD1. The CDR3 covers 14 residues. Germline assignment: CDR1 SGHNT and CDR2 YENEEA. The V and J ends lost 5 bases and 2 bases, in that order; junction bases with no gene match: 4. The CDR3 is CASSTGTGNTEAFF. The CDR3 bases are TGTGCCAGCAGCACCGGGACAGGAAACACTGAAGCTTTCTTT.

The chain has TRBV9 and TRBJ1-1; TRBD1 matches at 9 bases. CDR1 is SGDLS and CDR2 is YYNGEE in the germline V gene. The V gene end was trimmed by 3 bases and the J gene end by 6 bases; junction bases not matched to a gene: 3. The CDR3 runs to 13 residues. The CDR3, as DNA: TGTGCCAGCAGCGGGGACAGGGTTCCTGAAGCTTTCTTT. It is translated as CASSGDRVPEAFF.

This chain links TRBV28 with TRBJ2-1, with 7 bases aligning to TRBD2. The germline V gene encodes CDR1 MDHEN and CDR2 SYDVKM. V lost 3 bases and J lost 7; bases outside the gene matches: 15. The CDR3 is 17 residues long. The CDR3 reads CASSLSPPVGGGNEQFF. In DNA, the CDR3 is TGTGCCAGCAGTTTGTCCCCCCCGGTGGGGGGAGGGAATGAGCAGTTCTTC.

This clone was picked up one time. V and J are TRBV4-1 and TRBJ1-2; TRBD1 agrees at 7 bases. CDR3 length equals 15 residues. Trimming cost V 1 base and J 5 bases; bases outside gene matches: 7. CDR1 MGHRA and CDR2 YSYEKL come from the germline V gene. The CDR3 spells CASSQAATGLYGYTF. Written as DNA, the CDR3 is TGCGCCAGCAGCCAAGCCGCGACAGGGTTATATGGCTACACCTTC.

The chain has TRBV4-3 and TRBJ1-2; no firm D call. Germline values: CDR1 LGHNA, CDR2 YSLEER. V was cut by 0 bases and J by 7 bases, with 12 bases left in between. This CDR3 contains 14 residues. The chain's CDR3 is CASSQDAQFRGYTF. CDR3 DNA: TGCGCCAGCAGCCAAGACGCCCAGTTCCGTGGCTACACCTTC.

V gene TRBV4-1 combines with J gene TRBJ2-7, with D possibly TRBD1 on 5 matching bases. The germline V gene has CDR1 MGHRA and CDR2 YSYEKL. The V gene lost 3 bases and the J gene lost 2 bases, with 8 bases spanning the gap. CDR3 length: 13 amino acids. CDR3 sequence: CASSHPGPYEQYF. DNA of the CDR3: TGCGCCAGCAGCCACCCAGGGCCCTACGAGCAGTACTTC.

The chain is built from TRBV5-6 and TRBJ1-2, with D unclear. Trimming cost V 1 base and J 4 bases, with 14 bases left between them. CDR1 and CDR2 (germline): SGHDT, YYEEEE. The CDR3 contains 15 residues. This chain's CDR3 is CASSLRGTARYGYTF. The CDR3 DNA sequence: TGTGCCAGCAGCTTGCGGGGAACAGCGCGCTATGGCTACACCTTC.

V gene TRBV29-1 combines with J gene TRBJ1-2, with 8 bases that match TRBD1. This CDR3 contains 19 residues. With 0 bases clipped from V and 5 bases from J, the junction kept 20 bases outside the gene matches. Germline assignment: CDR1 SQVTM and CDR2 ANQGSEA. This chain's CDR3 is CSVEDRGTTGQGGRYGYTF. In DNA, the CDR3 is TGCAGCGTTGAAGATCGAGGCACCACTGGACAGGGTGGAAGGTATGGCTACACCTTC. The variable domain in full, with the rest retrieved from reference TRBV29-1 and TRBJ1-2, is SAVISQKPSRDICQRGTSLTIQCQVDSQVTMMFWYRQQPGQSLTLIATANQGSEATYESGFVIDKFPISRPNLTFSTLTVSNMSPEDSSIYLCSVEDRGTTGQGGRYGYTFGSGTRLTVV.